This T cell receptor (beta chain) was found in a study of shared clonotypes between healthy human individuals. Background on the study: The people who gave samples were a couple of women and a few men aged 18 to 49.

Clones were sequenced by immunoSEQ multiplex PCR, and TCRdb holds only the in-frame ones, with some missing. Of 2 million to 2.5 million clones listed, almost 96% are singletons. All participating donors were Caucasian adults from Nashville, Tennessee. Regarding this clone: Its antigen is undetermined.

The CDR3 sequence is 15 residues long. Germline V gives CDR1 SGHTA, CDR2 FQGNSA. Trimming took 6 bases from V and 5 from J, leaving 19 bases between them. Study observations and caveats: Shared clonotypes: about 4.6% naive CD4, about 4% naive CD8, under 2.5% memory CD4, under 0.5% memory CD8.

This TCR was sampled from a man in his late teens or twenties in good health. Sequenced input: naive CD4+ T cells sorted from blood. The subset is: CD45RA+ positively selected. This chain joins TRBV7-2 and TRBJ2-5; possible D gene TRBD1, 5 bases. CDR3 loop: CASSLIHRPGETQYF. CDR3 in DNA: TGTGCCAGCAGTCTCATCCACCGTCCAGGGGAGACCCAGTACTTC.